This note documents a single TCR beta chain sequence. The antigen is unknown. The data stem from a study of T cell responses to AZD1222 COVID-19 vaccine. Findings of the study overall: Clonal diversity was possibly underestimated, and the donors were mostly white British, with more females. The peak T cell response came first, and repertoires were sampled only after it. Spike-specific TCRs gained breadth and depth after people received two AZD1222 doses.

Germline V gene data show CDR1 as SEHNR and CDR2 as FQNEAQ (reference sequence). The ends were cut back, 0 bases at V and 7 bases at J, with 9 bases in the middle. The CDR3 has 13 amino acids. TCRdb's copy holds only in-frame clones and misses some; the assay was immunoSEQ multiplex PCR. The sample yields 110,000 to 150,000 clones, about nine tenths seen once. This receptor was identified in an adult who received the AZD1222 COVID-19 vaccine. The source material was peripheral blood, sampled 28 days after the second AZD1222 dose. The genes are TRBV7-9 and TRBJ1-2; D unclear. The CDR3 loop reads CASSLASVGGYTF. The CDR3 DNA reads TGTGCCAGCAGCTTAGCGAGCGTCGGTGGCTACACCTTC. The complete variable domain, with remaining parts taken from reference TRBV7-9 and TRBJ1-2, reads DTGVSQNPRHKITKRGQNVTFRCDPISEHNRLYWYRQTLGQGPEFLTYFQNEAQLEKSRLLSDRFSAERPKGSFSTLEIQRTEQGDSAMYLCASSLASVGGYTFGSGTRLTVV.